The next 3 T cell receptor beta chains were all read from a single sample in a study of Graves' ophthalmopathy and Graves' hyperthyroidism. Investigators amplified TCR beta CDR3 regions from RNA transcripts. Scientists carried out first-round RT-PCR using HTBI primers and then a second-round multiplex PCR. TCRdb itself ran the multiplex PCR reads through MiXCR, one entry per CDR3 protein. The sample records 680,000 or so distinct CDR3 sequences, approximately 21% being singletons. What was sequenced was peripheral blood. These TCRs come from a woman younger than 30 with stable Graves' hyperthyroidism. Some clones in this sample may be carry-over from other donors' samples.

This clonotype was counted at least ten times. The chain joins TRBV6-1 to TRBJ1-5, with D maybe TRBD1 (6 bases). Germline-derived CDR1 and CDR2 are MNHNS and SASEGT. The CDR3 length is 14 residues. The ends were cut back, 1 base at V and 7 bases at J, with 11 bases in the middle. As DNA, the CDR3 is TGTGCCAGCAGTGAAGGGTTTGGGGGCCAGCCCCAGCATTTT. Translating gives CASSEGFGGQPQHF.

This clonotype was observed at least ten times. CDR3 bases: TGTGCCAGCAGTGAAAGGGACAGGGGGCTCGTGAAAGCTTTCTTT. It encodes CASSERDRGLVKAFF. This chain uses TRBV27 with TRBJ1-1; 12 bases are a match to TRBD1. Losses at the gene ends were 5 bases for V and 9 bases for J; bases not matched to a gene: 10. The CDR3 is made up of 15 amino acids. Germline V gives CDR1 MNHEY, CDR2 SMNVEV (reference sequence).

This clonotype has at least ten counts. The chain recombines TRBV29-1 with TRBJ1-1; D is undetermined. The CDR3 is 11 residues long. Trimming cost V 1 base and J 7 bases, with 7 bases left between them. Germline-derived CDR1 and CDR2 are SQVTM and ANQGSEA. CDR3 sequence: CSVEGTYEAFF. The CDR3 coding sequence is TGCAGCGTTGAAGGGACGTATGAAGCTTTCTTT. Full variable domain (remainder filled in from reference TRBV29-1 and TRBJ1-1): SAVISQKPSRDICQRGTSLTIQCQVDSQVTMMFWYRQQPGQSLTLIATANQGSEATYESGFVIDKFPISRPNLTFSTLTVSNMSPEDSSIYLCSVEGTYEAFFGQGTRLTVV.